Listed below are T cell receptor beta chains from one sample, sequenced in a study of CD8+ T cells in alopecia areata. Repertoires were generated with immunoSEQ multiplex PCR, while TCRdb's copy carries only in-frame clones and drops some. The data hold about 140,000 clones, with around 55% observed a single time. Source material: CD4+ T cells sorted from blood. The receptors come from a human donor in good health. The CDR3 runs from the conserved cysteine through the conserved F or W. Each record gives: V gene, D gene, clone size, J gene, CDR3 protein, CDR3 DNA. A D gene is named only where the DNA matches it firmly. The size entry is marked missing in some rows and otherwise reads once, few, many or a size class.

V gene: TRBV30; D gene: NA; clone size: once; J gene: TRBJ1-5; CDR3 protein: CAWSDQPGQPQHF; CDR3 DNA: TGTGCCTGGAGTGACCAGCCCGGGCAGCCCCAGCATTTT
V gene: TRBV7-2; D gene: NA; clone size: NA; J gene: TRBJ2-3; CDR3 protein: CASSYGLARPGDTQYF; CDR3 DNA: TGTGCCAGCAGCTACGGGCTAGCCCGGCCGGGGGATACGCAGTATTTT
V gene: TRBV7-9; D gene: NA; clone size: NA; J gene: TRBJ2-5; CDR3 protein: CASSPGLALQETQYF; CDR3 DNA: TGTGCCAGCAGTCCGGGACTCGCGTTACAAGAGACCCAGTACTTC
V gene: TRBV5-6; D gene: NA; clone size: NA; J gene: TRBJ2-7; CDR3 protein: CASSGRIRQASRVQYF; CDR3 DNA: TGTGCCAGCAGCGGGAGGATAAGACAGGCCTCACGGGTGCAGTACTTC
V gene: TRBV29-1; D gene: NA; clone size: few; J gene: TRBJ2-5; CDR3 protein: CSVKGQLRETQYF; CDR3 DNA: TGCAGCGTGAAGGGTCAGCTTCGGGAGACCCAGTACTTC
V gene: TRBV29-1; D gene: NA; clone size: few; J gene: TRBJ2-3; CDR3 protein: CSVSRVGSTDTQYF; CDR3 DNA: TGCAGCGTCTCCAGGGTGGGAAGCACAGATACGCAGTATTTT
V gene: TRBV30; D gene: TRBD1; clone size: few; J gene: TRBJ1-2; CDR3 protein: CAWSAQGALNGYTF; CDR3 DNA: TGTGCCTGGAGTGCTCAGGGGGCGCTCAATGGCTACACCTTC
V gene: TRBV6-5; D gene: TRBD2; clone size: few; J gene: TRBJ2-4; CDR3 protein: CASSSLAGGWNIQYF; CDR3 DNA: TGTGCCAGCAGTTCTTTGGCGGGAGGATGGAACATTCAGTACTTC
V gene: TRBV27; D gene: NA; clone size: once; J gene: TRBJ2-7; CDR3 protein: CASSVRGRPYEQYF; CDR3 DNA: TGTGCCAGCAGTGTAAGAGGGCGGCCCTACGAGCAGTACTTC
V gene: TRBV5-1; D gene: NA; clone size: NA; J gene: TRBJ2-5; CDR3 protein: CASSLLQRTEQETQYF; CDR3 DNA: TGCGCCAGCAGCTTACTTCAGCGGACCGAGCAAGAGACCCAGTACTTC
V gene: TRBV5-1; D gene: TRBD2; clone size: NA; J gene: TRBJ2-3; CDR3 protein: CASSIIAGGPGTDTQYF; CDR3 DNA: TGCGCCAGCAGCATAATAGCGGGAGGGCCCGGCACAGATACGCAGTATTTT
V gene: TRBV6-1; D gene: TRBD2; clone size: few; J gene: TRBJ2-1; CDR3 protein: CASSEGGRSYNEQFF; CDR3 DNA: TGTGCCAGCAGTGAAGGCGGGAGAAGCTACAATGAGCAGTTCTTC
V gene: TRBV20-1; D gene: NA; clone size: NA; J gene: TRBJ2-1; CDR3 protein: CSARQNEQFF; CDR3 DNA: TGCAGTGCTAGACAGAATGAGCAGTTCTTC
V gene: TRBV6-5; D gene: NA; clone size: NA; J gene: TRBJ2-7; CDR3 protein: CASSYGASYEQYF; CDR3 DNA: TGTGCCAGCAGTTACGGGGCATCCTACGAGCAGTACTTC
V gene: TRBV29-1; D gene: TRBD2; clone size: NA; J gene: TRBJ2-7; CDR3 protein: CSVRTSGSSYEQYF; CDR3 DNA: TGCAGCGTGCGGACTAGCGGGAGCTCCTACGAGCAGTACTTC
V gene: TRBV7-2; D gene: TRBD2; clone size: NA; J gene: TRBJ2-1; CDR3 protein: CASSLELAGGVEQFF; CDR3 DNA: TGTGCCAGCAGCTTAGAACTAGCGGGAGGGGTTGAGCAGTTCTTC
V gene: TRBV10-3; D gene: TRBD2; clone size: NA; J gene: TRBJ2-3; CDR3 protein: CAIATGGQDTQYF; CDR3 DNA: TGTGCCATCGCGACGGGAGGACAAGATACGCAGTATTTT
V gene: TRBV19; D gene: NA; clone size: few; J gene: TRBJ2-4; CDR3 protein: CASSIGDVNIQYF; CDR3 DNA: TGTGCCAGTAGTATTGGGGACGTAAACATTCAGTACTTC
V gene: TRBV6-5; D gene: TRBD2; clone size: few; J gene: TRBJ2-1; CDR3 protein: CASSLSGRRYNEQFF; CDR3 DNA: TGTGCCAGCAGTCTTAGCGGGAGGCGGTACAATGAGCAGTTCTTC
V gene: TRBV25-1; D gene: NA; clone size: NA; J gene: TRBJ2-2; CDR3 protein: CASSGRTKTNTGELFF; CDR3 DNA: TGTGCCAGCAGTGGGCGGACAAAGACGAACACCGGGGAGCTGTTTTTT
V gene: TRBV29-1; D gene: NA; clone size: NA; J gene: TRBJ2-3; CDR3 protein: CSVDSGRPDTQYF; CDR3 DNA: TGCAGCGTTGATAGTGGCCGGCCAGATACGCAGTATTTT
V gene: TRBV2; D gene: NA; clone size: NA; J gene: TRBJ1-2; CDR3 protein: CASSASYGYTF; CDR3 DNA: TGTGCCAGCAGTGCCAGTTATGGCTACACCTTC
V gene: TRBV29-1; D gene: NA; clone size: NA; J gene: TRBJ2-1; CDR3 protein: CSVIRGYNEQFF; CDR3 DNA: TGCAGCGTTATCAGGGGCTACAATGAGCAGTTCTTC
V gene: TRBV2; D gene: TRBD2; clone size: NA; J gene: TRBJ2-1; CDR3 protein: CASSLGSGRANNEQFF; CDR3 DNA: TGTGCCAGCAGCCTAGGAAGCGGGAGGGCCAACAATGAGCAGTTCTTC
V gene: TRBV5-1; D gene: TRBD1; clone size: NA; J gene: TRBJ2-1; CDR3 protein: CASSPMDRAVNEQFF; CDR3 DNA: TGCGCCAGCAGCCCGATGGACAGGGCGGTCAATGAGCAGTTCTTC
V gene: TRBV27; D gene: NA; clone size: NA; J gene: TRBJ1-4; CDR3 protein: CASSSGTPGVGTTLNEKLFF; CDR3 DNA: TGTGCCAGCAGTTCCGGGACGCCAGGGGTAGGCACAACTCTTAATGAAAAACTGTTTTTT
V gene: TRBV29-1; D gene: TRBD1; clone size: NA; J gene: TRBJ2-6; CDR3 protein: CSVGTGGAGANVLTF; CDR3 DNA: TGCAGCGTCGGGACAGGGGGTGCTGGGGCCAACGTCCTGACTTTC
V gene: TRBV30; D gene: NA; clone size: NA; J gene: TRBJ2-5; CDR3 protein: CAWTAGLGETQYF; CDR3 DNA: TGTGCCTGGACAGCCGGACTCGGAGAGACCCAGTACTTC
V gene: TRBV29-1; D gene: NA; clone size: few; J gene: TRBJ1-2; CDR3 protein: CSGRGEDGYTF; CDR3 DNA: TGCAGCGGCCGGGGGGAGGATGGCTACACCTTC
V gene: TRBV5-1; D gene: NA; clone size: NA; J gene: TRBJ2-3; CDR3 protein: CASRRTRTDTQYF; CDR3 DNA: TGCGCCAGCAGGAGGACTCGCACAGATACGCAGTATTTT
V gene: TRBV28; D gene: NA; clone size: NA; J gene: TRBJ1-1; CDR3 protein: CASTPSRVKTENTEAFF; CDR3 DNA: TGTGCCAGCACCCCTTCGCGAGTCAAAACGGAGAACACTGAAGCTTTCTTT
V gene: TRBV27; D gene: NA; clone size: NA; J gene: TRBJ1-2; CDR3 protein: CASSPQWVANYGYTF; CDR3 DNA: TGTGCCAGCAGTCCCCAGTGGGTAGCTAACTATGGCTACACCTTC
V gene: TRBV5-4; D gene: TRBD2; clone size: NA; J gene: TRBJ2-7; CDR3 protein: CASSNHPGLAQAYEQYF; CDR3 DNA: TGTGCCAGCAGTAACCACCCTGGACTAGCGCAAGCCTACGAGCAGTACTTC
V gene: TRBV7-6; D gene: TRBD2; clone size: NA; J gene: TRBJ2-1; CDR3 protein: CASSLKTSGRNEQFF; CDR3 DNA: TGTGCCAGCAGCTTAAAGACTAGCGGGAGAAATGAGCAGTTCTTC
V gene: TRBV28; D gene: NA; clone size: once; J gene: TRBJ1-5; CDR3 protein: CASSPLYQPQHF; CDR3 DNA: TGTGCCAGCAGCCCACTTTATCAGCCCCAGCATTTT
V gene: TRBV27; D gene: TRBD1; clone size: NA; J gene: TRBJ1-1; CDR3 protein: CASSTHQGVRTEAFF; CDR3 DNA: TGTGCCAGCAGTACGCACCAGGGGGTGAGGACTGAAGCTTTCTTT
V gene: TRBV25-1; D gene: NA; clone size: NA; J gene: TRBJ2-1; CDR3 protein: CASRVSSYNEQFF; CDR3 DNA: TGTGCCAGCAGAGTGAGCTCCTACAATGAGCAGTTCTTC
V gene: TRBV28; D gene: NA; clone size: NA; J gene: TRBJ2-2; CDR3 protein: CASSFWLRGTGELFF; CDR3 DNA: TGTGCCAGCAGTTTTTGGCTCAGAGGGACCGGGGAGCTGTTTTTT
V gene: TRBV30; D gene: TRBD1; clone size: NA; J gene: TRBJ2-1; CDR3 protein: CAWSLAPGQSYNEQFF; CDR3 DNA: TGTGCCTGGAGTTTAGCTCCGGGACAGTCCTACAATGAGCAGTTCTTC
V gene: TRBV5-1; D gene: TRBD1; clone size: NA; J gene: TRBJ2-7; CDR3 protein: CASSRDRANEQYF; CDR3 DNA: TGCGCCAGCAGCCGGGACAGGGCCAACGAGCAGTACTTC
V gene: TRBV30; D gene: NA; clone size: NA; J gene: TRBJ1-3; CDR3 protein: CAWSQGDPGNTIYF; CDR3 DNA: TGTGCCTGGAGTCAAGGGGACCCTGGAAACACCATATATTTT
V gene: TRBV29-1; D gene: NA; clone size: few; J gene: TRBJ2-5; CDR3 protein: CSVVSFTGTQKTQYF; CDR3 DNA: TGCAGCGTTGTATCGTTTACGGGTACCCAAAAGACCCAGTACTTC
V gene: TRBV6-1; D gene: TRBD2; clone size: NA; J gene: TRBJ2-7; CDR3 protein: CASSAQTSQVQNEQYF; CDR3 DNA: TGTGCCAGCAGTGCTCAGACTAGCCAGGTCCAGAACGAGCAGTACTTC
V gene: TRBV5-4; D gene: NA; clone size: NA; J gene: TRBJ2-3; CDR3 protein: CASSLAGPSTDTQYF; CDR3 DNA: TGTGCCAGCAGCTTGGCCGGCCCGAGCACAGATACGCAGTATTTT
V gene: TRBV29-1; D gene: TRBD2; clone size: NA; J gene: TRBJ2-1; CDR3 protein: CSVVSRPSGGERANEQFF; CDR3 DNA: TGCAGCGTTGTATCCCGCCCTAGCGGAGGGGAGCGGGCCAATGAGCAGTTCTTC
V gene: TRBV7-7; D gene: TRBD1; clone size: few; J gene: TRBJ2-7; CDR3 protein: CASSLETGPTYEQYF; CDR3 DNA: TGTGCCAGCAGCTTAGAGACAGGGCCGACCTACGAGCAGTACTTC